Listed here are 10 T cell receptor beta chains from one sample, sequenced in a study of cytomegalovirus exposure and HLA in healthy donors. Produced via immunoSEQ multiplex PCR; TCRdb's table is partial and in-frame only. The data show about 88,000 clones, approximately 84% seen once. Sequencing used PBMCs. The receptor set was obtained from a woman in her late teens or twenties in good health and CMV-seropositive.

Turning to this clone: Germline and junction disagree at one end, which may indicate a read error. The chain carries TRBV4-1 and TRBJ1-2; no clear D gene. From germline, CDR1 is MGHRA and CDR2 YSYEKL. CDR3 length: 13 residues. The CDR3 DNA reads TGCGCCAGCAGCCAAGCCCCTAGATTTGGCTGCACCTTC. This translates into CASSQAPRFGCTF.

The rearrangement joins TRBV18 to TRBJ1-5; TRBD1 is a possible D gene (5 bases). Trimming left V 6 bases short and J 6 bases short, with 15 bases between. CDR1 and CDR2 (germline): KGHSH, LQKENI. The CDR3 totals 14 residues. CDR3 sequence reads: CASSQGGSRQPQHF. Written as DNA, the CDR3 is TGTGCCAGCTCTCAGGGTGGTTCGCGTCAGCCCCAGCATTTT.

The CDR3 sequence is CASSADNVPSQPQHF. DNA of the CDR3: TGTGCCAGCAGTGCTGACAACGTCCCTTCTCAGCCCCAGCATTTT. The chain joins TRBV6-5 to TRBJ1-5; D gene ambiguous. Trimming took 5 bases from V and 6 from J, leaving 17 bases between them. This CDR3 contains 15 residues. The germline CDR1 and CDR2 sequences are MNHEY and SVGAGI.

This chain uses TRBV7-2 with TRBJ2-3, with 12 bases matching TRBD2. V trimming: 2 bases; J trimming: 6 bases; junction bases outside the gene matches: 3. This CDR3 region has 15 residues. Looked up from germline, CDR1 is SGHTA and CDR2 is FQGNSA. The CDR3: CASSLLAGGPDTQYF. Written as DNA, the CDR3 is TGTGCCAGCAGCTTACTAGCGGGGGGGCCGGATACGCAGTATTTT.

V gene TRBV5-6 combines with J gene TRBJ1-1; 12 nucleotides align to TRBD1. CDR1 and CDR2 from the germline V gene are SGHDT and YYEEEE. The CDR3 sequence is 15 residues long. The junction had 3 bases not matched to a gene; V was cut back by 4 bases and J by 2 bases. The DNA of the CDR3 is TGTGCCAGCAGCGGGACAGGGGGCTATAACACTGAAGCTTTCTTT. This codes for CASSGTGGYNTEAFF.

V is TRBV18 and J is TRBJ2-1, with D maybe TRBD2 (5 bases). This CDR3 region has 14 residues. The germline V and J ends were trimmed by 2 bases and 6 bases, with 11 bases remaining between them. Germline CDR1 KGHSH, CDR2 LQKENI. CDR3 nucleotide sequence: TGTGCCAGCTCACCAGTTCCTAGCCCCAATGAGCAGTTCTTC. This codes for CASSPVPSPNEQFF.

This chain uses TRBV27 with TRBJ2-6; D unresolved. Germline V lookup: CDR1 MNHEY, CDR2 SMNVEV (reference sequence). The ends were cut back, 5 bases at V and 4 bases at J, with 15 bases in the middle. This CDR3 is built from 16 residues. The CDR3 DNA reads as TGTGCCAGCAGTCCGTCCTTGGGCGCCGGGGCCAACGTCCTGACTTTC. It codes for CASSPSLGAGANVLTF.

The chain has TRBV13 and TRBJ2-7, with TRBD1 matching over 8 bases. With 4 bases clipped from V and 4 bases from J, the junction kept 6 bases outside the gene matches. The CDR3 covers 14 residues. CDR1 and CDR2 (germline): PRHDT, FYEKMQ (reference sequence). CDR3 loop: CASSSRTGRYEQYF. As DNA, the CDR3 is TGTGCCAGCAGCTCCCGGACAGGGCGGTACGAGCAGTACTTC.

The chain joins TRBV7-2 to TRBJ1-5; a weak D match, TRBD1 (6 bases). The ends were cut back, 5 bases at V and 3 bases at J, with 20 bases in the middle. The CDR3 extends over 17 amino acids. Germline assignment: CDR1 SGHTA and CDR2 FQGNSA. This CDR3 is CASSLRPAGANNQPQHF. In DNA form, the CDR3 reads TGTGCCAGCAGCCTCAGGCCAGCAGGGGCCAACAATCAGCCCCAGCATTTT.

In its sample, this clone was seen a few times. This chain uses TRBV18 with TRBJ2-3, with 8 bases lining up with TRBD1. In germline, CDR1 is KGHSH, CDR2 LQKENI. The CDR3 is made up of 15 amino acids. V lost 8 bases and J lost 1; bases outside the gene matches: 8. The CDR3 is CASLQGAGGTDTQYF. For the CDR3, the DNA is TGTGCCAGCCTCCAGGGGGCAGGGGGCACAGATACGCAGTATTTT.